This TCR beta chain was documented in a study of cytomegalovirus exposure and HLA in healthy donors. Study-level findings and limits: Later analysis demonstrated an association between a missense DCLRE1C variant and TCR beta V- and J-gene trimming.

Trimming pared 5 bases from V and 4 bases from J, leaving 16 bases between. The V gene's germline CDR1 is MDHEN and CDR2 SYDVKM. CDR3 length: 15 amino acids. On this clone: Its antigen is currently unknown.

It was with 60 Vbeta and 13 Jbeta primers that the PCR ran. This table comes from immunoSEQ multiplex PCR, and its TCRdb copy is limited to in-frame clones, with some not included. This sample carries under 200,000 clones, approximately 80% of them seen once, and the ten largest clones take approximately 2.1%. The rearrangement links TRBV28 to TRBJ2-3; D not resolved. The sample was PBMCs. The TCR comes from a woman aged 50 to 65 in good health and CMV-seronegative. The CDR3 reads CASSTSPNIADTQYF. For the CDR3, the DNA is TGTGCCAGCAGTACCTCCCCTAATATCGCAGATACGCAGTATTTT.